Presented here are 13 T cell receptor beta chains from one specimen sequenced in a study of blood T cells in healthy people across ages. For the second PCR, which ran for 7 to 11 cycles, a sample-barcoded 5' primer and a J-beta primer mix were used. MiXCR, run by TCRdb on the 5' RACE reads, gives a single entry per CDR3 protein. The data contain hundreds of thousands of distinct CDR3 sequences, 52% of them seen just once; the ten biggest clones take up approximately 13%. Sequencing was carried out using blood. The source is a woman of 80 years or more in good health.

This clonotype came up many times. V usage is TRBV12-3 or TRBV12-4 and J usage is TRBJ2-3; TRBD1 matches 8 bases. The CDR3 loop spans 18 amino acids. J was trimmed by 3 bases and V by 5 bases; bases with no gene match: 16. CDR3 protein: CASSGLSPGTGFTDTQYF. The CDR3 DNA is TGTGCCAGCAGTGGTCTAAGCCCCGGGACAGGTTTTACAGATACGCAGTATTTT.

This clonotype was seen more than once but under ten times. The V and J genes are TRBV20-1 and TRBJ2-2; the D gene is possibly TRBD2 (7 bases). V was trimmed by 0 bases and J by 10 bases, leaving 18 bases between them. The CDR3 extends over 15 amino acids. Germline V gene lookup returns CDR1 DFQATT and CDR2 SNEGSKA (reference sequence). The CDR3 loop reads CSARDPAGAGVELFF. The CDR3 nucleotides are TGCAGTGCTAGAGACCCCGCGGGGGCGGGGGTGGAGCTGTTTTTT.

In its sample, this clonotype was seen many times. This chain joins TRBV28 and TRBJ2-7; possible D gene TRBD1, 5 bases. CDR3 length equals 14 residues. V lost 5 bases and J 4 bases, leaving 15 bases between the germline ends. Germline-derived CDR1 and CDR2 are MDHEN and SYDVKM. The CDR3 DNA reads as TGTGCCAGCAGTACCACACACGACAGATACGAGCAGTACTTC. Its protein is CASSTTHDRYEQYF.

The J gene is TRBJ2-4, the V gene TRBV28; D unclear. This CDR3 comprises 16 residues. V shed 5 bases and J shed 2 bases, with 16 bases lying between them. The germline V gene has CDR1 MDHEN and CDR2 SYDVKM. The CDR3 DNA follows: TGTGCCAGCAGTACCGAAGCGCCTCCATCCAAAAACATTCAGTACTTC. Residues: CASSTEAPPSKNIQYF.

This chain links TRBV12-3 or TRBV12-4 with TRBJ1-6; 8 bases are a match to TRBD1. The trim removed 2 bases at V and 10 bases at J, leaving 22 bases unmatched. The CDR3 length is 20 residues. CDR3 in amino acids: CASSLRVSDRVGSKGSPLHF. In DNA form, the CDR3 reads TGTGCCAGCAGTTTAAGGGTCTCGGACAGGGTCGGATCAAAGGGATCACCCCTCCACTTT.

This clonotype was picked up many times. CDR3 in amino acids: CSARAYTITDTQYF. In DNA form, the CDR3 reads TGCAGTGCAAGGGCCTACACTATCACAGATACGCAGTATTTT. V and J are TRBV20-1 and TRBJ2-3, with unresolved D. The germline V and J ends were trimmed by 6 bases and 2 bases, with 15 bases remaining between them. This CDR3 spans 14 amino acids. The germline V gene encodes CDR1 DFQATT and CDR2 SNEGSKA (reference sequence).

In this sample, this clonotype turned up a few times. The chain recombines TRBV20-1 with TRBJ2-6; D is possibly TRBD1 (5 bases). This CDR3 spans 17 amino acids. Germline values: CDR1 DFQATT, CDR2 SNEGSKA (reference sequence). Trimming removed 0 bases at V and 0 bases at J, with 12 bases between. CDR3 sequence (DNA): TGCAGTGCTAGAGAGGGGCAGCCTTACTCTGGGGCCAACGTCCTGACTTTC. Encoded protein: CSAREGQPYSGANVLTF.

The CDR3 DNA follows: TGTGCCAGCAGCTTCCTAGTAAACACTGAAGCTTTCTTT. Translating it yields CASSFLVNTEAFF. This chain connects TRBV7-2 to TRBJ1-1; D not certain. V was cut by 3 bases and J by 2 bases, with 7 bases left in between. Germline assignment: CDR1 SGHTA and CDR2 FQGNSA. The CDR3 covers 13 residues.

The CDR3 region is CASSKERDAFNEQYF. The CDR3 DNA sequence: TGTGCCAGCAGTAAAGAGCGGGACGCTTTCAATGAGCAGTACTTC. The V call is TRBV4-2, the J call TRBJ2-5, with 7 bases aligning to TRBD2. V lost 6 bases, J lost 11 bases, and 18 bases stayed unmatched. The CDR3 spans 15 residues. The germline CDR1 and CDR2 sequences are LGHNA and YNFKEQ.

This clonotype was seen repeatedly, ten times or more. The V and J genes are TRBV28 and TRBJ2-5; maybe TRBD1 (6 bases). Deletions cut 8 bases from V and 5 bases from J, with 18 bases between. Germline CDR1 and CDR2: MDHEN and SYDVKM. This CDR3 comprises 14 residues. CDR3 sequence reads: CASWPGHHSETQYF. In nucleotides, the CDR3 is TGTGCCAGCTGGCCGGGACACCATAGCGAGACCCAGTACTTC.

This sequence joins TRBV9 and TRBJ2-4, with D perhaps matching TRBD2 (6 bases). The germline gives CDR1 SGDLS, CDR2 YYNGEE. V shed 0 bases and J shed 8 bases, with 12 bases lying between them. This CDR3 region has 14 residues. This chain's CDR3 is CASSVVVGGDIQYF. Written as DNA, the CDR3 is TGTGCCAGCAGCGTAGTTGTAGGCGGGGACATTCAGTACTTC.

The CDR3 nucleotides read TGCAGTGCGGAAGAGGGCGAGGAGCAGTACTTC. It specifies CSAEEGEEQYF. This chain links TRBV20-1 with TRBJ2-7; maybe TRBD2 (5 bases). Trimming removed 6 bases from V and 7 bases from J, with 13 bases in between. The V gene's germline CDR1 is DFQATT and CDR2 SNEGSKA (reference sequence). This CDR3 has 11 residues.

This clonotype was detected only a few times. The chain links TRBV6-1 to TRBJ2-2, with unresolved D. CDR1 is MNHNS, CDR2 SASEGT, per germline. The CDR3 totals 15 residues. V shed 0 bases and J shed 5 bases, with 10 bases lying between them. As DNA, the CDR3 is TGTGCCAGCAGTGAAGCGCGGTTGGGGACCGGGGAGCTGTTTTTT. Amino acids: CASSEARLGTGELFF.